Listed here are 22 T cell receptor beta chains from one sample, sequenced in a study of blood T cells in healthy people across ages. Alongside a J-beta primer mix, a sample-barcoded 5' primer served in a second PCR lasting roughly 7 to 11 cycles. Each CDR3 protein is one row after TCRdb ran MiXCR on the 5' RACE reads. This sample has 700,000 or so distinct CDR3 sequences, with about a fifth found just once. The sample comprised blood. Receptor source: a man aged 70 or older in good health.

The chain recombines TRBV3-1 with TRBJ2-1, with 7 bases lining up with TRBD2. The last part of the DNA fits TRBJ2-7 better; the J call may be wrong. This CDR3 spans 14 amino acids. Germline loops: CDR1 LGHDT, CDR2 YNNKEL (reference sequence). CDR3 in amino acids: CASSQDARTREQYF. The CDR3 DNA reads TGTGCCAGCAGCCAAGATGCACGGACTAGAGAGCAGTACTTC.

The gene calls are TRBV7-9 and TRBJ1-6; TRBD1 is a possible D gene (5 bases). Trimming removed 7 bases at V and 6 bases at J, with 16 bases between. The CDR3 spans 15 residues. Germline assignment: CDR1 SEHNR and CDR2 FQNEAQ (reference sequence). CDR3 bases: TGTGCCAGCATCCCTTGGGGGGTGGCTAATTCACCCCTCCACTTT. Translating gives CASIPWGVANSPLHF.

This clonotype was observed a few times. This chain connects TRBV7-9 to TRBJ2-5; either TRBD1 or TRBD2 may supply D (5 bases each). Trimming left V 0 bases short and J 0 bases short, with 20 bases between. The CDR3 totals 19 residues. Germline-derived CDR1 and CDR2 are SEHNR and FQNEAQ (reference sequence). For the CDR3, the DNA is TGTGCCAGCAGCTTAGCGGTTGGGGCAGGGAGTCAGTACCAAGAGACCCAGTACTTC. Protein sequence: CASSLAVGAGSQYQETQYF.

The chain is built from TRBV20-1 and TRBJ1-1; perhaps TRBD1 as D (5 bases). The germline V gene encodes CDR1 DFQATT and CDR2 SNEGSKA (reference sequence). The length of the CDR3 is 16 residues. V gave up 0 bases and J gave up 3 bases, with 17 bases separating them. In nucleotides, the CDR3 is TGCAGTGCTAGAGAAGGCGGACGGCAGGGCCACACTGAAGCTTTCTTT. Its protein is CSAREGGRQGHTEAFF.

This chain joins TRBV28 and TRBJ1-1; D unresolved. V was shortened by 4 bases and J by 8 bases, with 14 bases between the two germline ends. CDR3 size: 13 residues. Germline V CDR1 and CDR2: MDHEN, SYDVKM. In DNA, the CDR3 is TGTGCCAGCAGTTCCCCCGGGCCGCCCGAAGCTTTCTTT. This translates into CASSSPGPPEAFF.

V gene TRBV19 combines with J gene TRBJ2-7, with D uncertain. The length of the CDR3 is 13 residues. Germline V CDR1 and CDR2: LNHDA, SQIVND (reference sequence). The V and J ends lost 5 bases and 3 bases respectively, with 11 bases between them. The CDR3 DNA is TGTGCCAGTAGTTCCCTCGATTACTACGAGCAGTACTTC. It specifies CASSSLDYYEQYF.

A few counts support this clonotype. The chain is built from TRBV20-1 and TRBJ2-3; D is possibly TRBD1 (5 bases). V was shortened by 3 bases and J by 0 bases, with 10 bases between the two germline ends. Germline-derived CDR1 and CDR2 are DFQATT and SNEGSKA (reference sequence). The CDR3 loop spans 14 amino acids. In DNA form, the CDR3 reads TGCAGTGCTAGTCCAGGACAAAGCACAGATACGCAGTATTTT. It specifies CSASPGQSTDTQYF.

The table lists this clonotype with a few counts. This sequence joins TRBV14 and TRBJ2-1; D might be TRBD2 (6 bases). CDR3 length equals 16 residues. Trimming removed 1 base from V and 3 bases from J, with 13 bases in between. Germline V gene sequence: CDR1 SGHDN, CDR2 FVKESK. The CDR3 here is CASSQVAGSFYNEQFF. The CDR3 bases are TGTGCCAGCAGCCAAGTGGCGGGAAGCTTCTACAATGAGCAGTTCTTC.

This clonotype has only one observation. Being one base from a much bigger clone, this may be a read error. The rearrangement joins TRBV19 to TRBJ1-2, with D maybe TRBD1 (5 bases). CDR3 length equals 16 residues. CDR1 and CDR2 (germline): LNHDA, SQIVND (reference sequence). The CDR3 DNA is TGTGCCAGTAGCCTCTCACCGGGACGGTTAGATCTTGGCTACATCTTC. Amino acid sequence: CASSLSPGRLDLGYIF. Combining the CDR3 with reference TRBV19 and TRBJ1-2 gives the whole variable domain DGGITQSPKYLFRKEGQNVTLSCEQNLNHDAMYWYRQDPGQGLRLIYYSQIVNDFQKGDIAEGYSVSREKKESFPLTVTSAQKNPTAFYLCASSLSPGRLDLGYIFGSGTRLTVV.

Only a few counts were recorded for this clonotype. The V and J genes are TRBV30 and TRBJ2-5, with D perhaps matching TRBD2 (6 bases). The J call may be mistaken, given a closer DNA end match to TRBJ2-7. The CDR3 has 13 amino acids. Germline V gene sequence: CDR1 GTSNPN, CDR2 SVGIG (reference sequence). The CDR3 DNA reads TGTGCCTGGAGTGTAGGAGGGGACTCCGAGCAGTACGTC. Translating it yields CAWSVGGDSEQYV.

Remarks on this clonotype: This sequence may be a read error, since a much larger clone differs from it by one base. The CDR3 region has the DNA TGTGCCAGCAGTGAAAGGGGGTTTGGAAACACCATATATTTT. Protein product: CASSERGFGNTIYF. This chain links TRBV12-3 or TRBV12-4 with TRBJ1-3, with D possibly TRBD1 on 6 matching bases. The length of the CDR3 is 14 residues. V shed 5 bases and J shed 3 bases, with 11 bases lying between them.

Comments on this clonotype: Mismatch with germline at one junction end may stem from a read error. CDR3 bases: TGCAGTACTAGAGATCAGGATACGGGAGCCTACTACGAGCAGTACTTC. Its translation: CSTRDQDTGAYYEQYF. The J gene is TRBJ2-7, the V gene TRBV20-1; TRBD2 might be the D (6 bases). There are 16 residues in the CDR3. Germline CDR1 DFQATT, CDR2 SNEGSKA (reference sequence).

The gene calls are TRBV7-3 and TRBJ1-1, with 10 bases that match TRBD1. V lost 5 bases to trimming and J lost 9 bases; unmatched junction nucleotides: 9. Germline CDR1 and CDR2: SGHTA and FQGTGA. This CDR3 has 14 residues. CDR3 coding DNA: TGTGCCAGCAGCCCCGAATCGGACAGGGGGAAAGCTTTCTTT. The encoded protein is CASSPESDRGKAFF.

With regard to this clonotype: Since no conserved phenylalanine or tryptophan closes the CDR3, a read error is the likely cause. The DNA is omitted, as the CDR3 cannot be located on it reliably, and the CDR3 follows TCRdb's listing. This chain connects TRBV11-3 to TRBJ2-5. 13 amino acids form the CDR3, both terminal residues included. Germline CDR1 is SGHNT and CDR2 is YENEEA. CDR3 in amino acids: CASSLAPFGWRYV.

This clonotype was recorded a few times. The CDR3 DNA follows: TGTGCCAGCAGCCCAGCGCCAGGAGGGGTCTCTGGAAACACCATATATTTT. Residues: CASSPAPGGVSGNTIYF. The chain joins TRBV9 to TRBJ1-3; D possibly corresponds to TRBD1 (5 bases). Trimming stripped 4 bases from V and 0 bases from J, with 17 bases between. This CDR3 contains 17 residues. CDR1 and CDR2 from the germline V gene are SGDLS and YYNGEE.

The CDR3 loop is CASSPTGTSMGEQFF. The CDR3 region has the DNA TGTGCCAGCAGCCCCACCGGGACTAGCATGGGTGAGCAGTTCTTC. The J gene is TRBJ2-7, the V gene TRBV7-9; 9 bases agree with TRBD2. The J call may be incorrect, as the DNA end agrees better with TRBJ2-1. The CDR3 runs to 15 residues. The germline V gene encodes CDR1 SEHNR and CDR2 FQNEAQ (reference sequence).

The chain has TRBV6-1 and TRBJ2-5; the D is unclear. The CDR3 totals 15 residues. V gave up 4 bases and J gave up 5 bases, with 17 bases separating them. Germline values: CDR1 MNHNS, CDR2 SASEGT. This chain's CDR3 is CASSGSSAGRETQYF. The CDR3 DNA sequence: TGTGCCAGCAGTGGATCCTCAGCAGGCCGGGAGACCCAGTACTTC.

The table lists this clonotype with a few counts. The chain recombines TRBV12-3 or TRBV12-4 with TRBJ1-5; TRBD1 might be the D (5 bases). Trimming took off 6 bases at V and 6 bases at J, with 12 bases between the two ends. The CDR3 is 13 amino acids. The CDR3 sequence is CASSQDRFQPQHF. The CDR3 DNA is TGTGCCAGCAGCCAAGACAGATTTCAGCCCCAGCATTTT.

This chain connects TRBV4-2 to TRBJ2-5, with 8 nucleotides matching TRBD2. There are 16 residues in the CDR3. Germline V gene data show CDR1 as LGHNA and CDR2 as YNFKEQ. J was trimmed by 4 bases and V by 1 base; bases with no gene match: 8. CDR3 in DNA: TGTGCCAGCAGCCAAGTCGGTTCGGGGGGGTCAGAGACCCAGTACTTC. Protein: CASSQVGSGGSETQYF.

This clonotype was counted between two and nine times. V usage is TRBV2 and J usage is TRBJ2-5; 9 positions agree with TRBD2. The CDR3 has 15 residues. From germline, CDR1 is SNHLY and CDR2 FYNNEI. With 8 bases clipped from V and 6 bases from J, the junction kept 13 bases outside the gene matches. CDR3 loop: CASAAGTSFLKTQYF. CDR3 DNA sequence: TGTGCCAGCGCCGCCGGGACTAGCTTTCTGAAGACCCAGTACTTC.

This clonotype was counted only a few times. The chain recombines TRBV5-1 with TRBJ1-1; D might be TRBD1 (5 bases). The ends were cut back, 5 bases at V and 1 base at J, with 12 bases in the middle. This CDR3 contains 14 residues. Germline V CDR1 and CDR2: SGHRS, YFSETQ. The CDR3 DNA sequence: TGCGCCAGCAGACCCGGACAAACGAACACTGAAGCTTTCTTT. The encoded protein is CASRPGQTNTEAFF.

V gene TRBV18 combines with J gene TRBJ2-5; TRBD2 aligns across 7 bases. The end of the DNA fits TRBJ2-7 better, so the J call may be wrong. This CDR3 has 12 amino acids. Germline values: CDR1 KGHSH, CDR2 LQKENI. CDR3 coding DNA: TGTGCCAGCTCATCTTTAGCGGGCGAGCAGTACGTC. Translated: CASSSLAGEQYV.